This T cell receptor beta chain was sequenced during a study of shared clonotypes between healthy human individuals. Looking at the study overall: Three plates each covered CD4 naive and memory; CD8 naive two, CD8 memory one.

Study-level results: Shared clonotypes: roughly 4.7% naive CD4, around 4% naive CD8, roughly 2.4% memory CD4, more than 0.3% memory CD8.

Per the original data handling: Without quality scores, immunoSEQ junctional reads could not be filtered like full-length reads. Only in-frame clones appear in the TCRdb table, and some are missing; sequencing was by immunoSEQ multiplex PCR. V, J and clone size derive from that table, while D and trimming were established from the DNA sequence. The repertoire holds a few hundred thousand clones, with about nine tenths as singletons. Points on this clone: Its target is unknown.

Sequenced: memory CD8+ T cells sorted from blood. Sample subset: CD45RO+ cells pooled with CCR7-negative TemRA cells. The receptor's source is a man younger than 35 in good health.

Written as DNA, the CDR3 is TGTGCCAGCAGTCCCATTATCAGGCAGGGACTGAACACTGAAGCTTTCTTT. Its translation: CASSPIIRQGLNTEAFF. The chain uses TRBV27 and TRBJ1-1; the D gene is possibly TRBD1 (5 bases). V gave up 5 bases and J gave up 0 bases, with 19 bases separating them. Looked up from germline, CDR1 is MNHEY and CDR2 is SMNVEV (reference sequence). The CDR3 covers 17 residues.